A single sample gave rise to the 3 T cell receptor beta chains below, sequenced in a study of blood T cells in healthy people across ages. A second PCR, run for about 7 to 11 cycles, used a sample-barcoded 5' primer plus a J-beta primer mix. TCRdb called the 5' RACE reads again in MiXCR, with one record for every CDR3 protein. Among more than 800,000 distinct CDR3 sequences listed, 25% to 30% were seen once. Sequencing used blood. The receptors were gathered from a woman of 80 years or more in good health.

In its sample, this clonotype was seen many times. This chain's CDR3 is CASIGSGGVFNEQYF. The CDR3 DNA reads as TGTGCCAGCATTGGTAGCGGGGGAGTCTTCAACGAGCAGTACTTC. This chain links TRBV28 with TRBJ2-7; TRBD2 agrees at 9 bases. V was pared by 7 bases and J by 5 bases, with 12 bases of the junction left unmatched. There are 15 residues in the CDR3. From germline, CDR1 is MDHEN and CDR2 SYDVKM.

The rearrangement joins TRBV12-3 or TRBV12-4 to TRBJ1-2; D is unclear. The CDR3 loop spans 16 amino acids. Deletions cut 5 bases from V and 0 bases from J, with 16 bases between. The CDR3 bases are TGTGCCAGCAGTGTTTGGACGGCCGTTTCTAACTATGGCTACACCTTC. Translating it yields CASSVWTAVSNYGYTF.

This clonotype turned up a few times. A read error is possible here, since a much larger clone lies one base away. This chain connects TRBV6-2 or TRBV6-3 to TRBJ2-5; 8 nucleotides align to TRBD2. The germline gives CDR1 MNHEY, CDR2 SVGEGT. V was clipped by 10 bases and J by 11 bases; unmatched bases: 18. The CDR3 has 14 residues. The CDR3 protein is CATVDGGGRDEQYF. In DNA, the CDR3 is TGTGCCACCGTTGATGGCGGGGGGCGCGATGAGCAGTACTTC.